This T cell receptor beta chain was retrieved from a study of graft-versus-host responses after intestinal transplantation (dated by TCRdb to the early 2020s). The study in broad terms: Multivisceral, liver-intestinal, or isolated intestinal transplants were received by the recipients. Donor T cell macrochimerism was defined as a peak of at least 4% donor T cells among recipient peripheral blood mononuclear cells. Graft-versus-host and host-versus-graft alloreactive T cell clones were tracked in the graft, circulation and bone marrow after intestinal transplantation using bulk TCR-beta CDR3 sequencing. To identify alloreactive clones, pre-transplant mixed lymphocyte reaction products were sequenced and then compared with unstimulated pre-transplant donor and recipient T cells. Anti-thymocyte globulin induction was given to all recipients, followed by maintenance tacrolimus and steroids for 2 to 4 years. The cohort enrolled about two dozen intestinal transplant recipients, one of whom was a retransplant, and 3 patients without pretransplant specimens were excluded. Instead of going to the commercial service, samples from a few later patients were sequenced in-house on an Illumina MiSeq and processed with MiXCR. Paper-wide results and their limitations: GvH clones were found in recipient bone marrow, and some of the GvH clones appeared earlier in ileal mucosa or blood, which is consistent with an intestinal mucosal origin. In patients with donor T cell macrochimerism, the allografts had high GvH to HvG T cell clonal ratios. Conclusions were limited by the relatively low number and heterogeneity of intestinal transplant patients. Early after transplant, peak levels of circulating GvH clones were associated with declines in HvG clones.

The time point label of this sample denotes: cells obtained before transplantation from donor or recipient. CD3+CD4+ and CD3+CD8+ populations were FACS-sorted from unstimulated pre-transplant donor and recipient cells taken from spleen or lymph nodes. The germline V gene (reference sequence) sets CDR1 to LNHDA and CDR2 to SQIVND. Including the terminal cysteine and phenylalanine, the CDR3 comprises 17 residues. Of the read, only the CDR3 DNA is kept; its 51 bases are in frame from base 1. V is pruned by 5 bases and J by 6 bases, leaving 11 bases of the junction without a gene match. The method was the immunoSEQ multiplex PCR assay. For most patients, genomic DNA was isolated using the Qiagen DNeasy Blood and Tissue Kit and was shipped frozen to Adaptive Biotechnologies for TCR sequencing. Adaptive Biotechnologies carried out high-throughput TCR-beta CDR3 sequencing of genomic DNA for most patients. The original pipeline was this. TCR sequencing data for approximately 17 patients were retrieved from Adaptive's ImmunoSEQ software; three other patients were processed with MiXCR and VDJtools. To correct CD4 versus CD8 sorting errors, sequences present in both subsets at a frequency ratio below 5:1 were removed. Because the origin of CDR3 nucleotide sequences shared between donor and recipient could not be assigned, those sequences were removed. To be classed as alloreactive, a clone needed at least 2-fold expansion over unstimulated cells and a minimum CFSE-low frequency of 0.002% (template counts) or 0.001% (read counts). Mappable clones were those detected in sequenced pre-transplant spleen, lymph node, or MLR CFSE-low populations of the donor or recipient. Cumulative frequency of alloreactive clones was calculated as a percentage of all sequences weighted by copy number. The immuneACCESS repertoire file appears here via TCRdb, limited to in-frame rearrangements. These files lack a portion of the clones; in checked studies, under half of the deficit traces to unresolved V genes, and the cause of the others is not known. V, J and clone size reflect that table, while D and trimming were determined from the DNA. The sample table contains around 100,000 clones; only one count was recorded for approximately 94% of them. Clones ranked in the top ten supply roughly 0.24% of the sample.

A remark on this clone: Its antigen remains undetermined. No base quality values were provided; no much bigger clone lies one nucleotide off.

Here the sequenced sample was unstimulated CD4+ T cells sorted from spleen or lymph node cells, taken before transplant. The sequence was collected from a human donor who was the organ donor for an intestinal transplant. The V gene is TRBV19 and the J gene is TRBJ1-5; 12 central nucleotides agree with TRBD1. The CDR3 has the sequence CASSSHAGTGGSQPQHF. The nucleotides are TGTGCCAGTAGTTCACACGCCGGGACAGGGGGCAGTCAGCCCCAGCATTTT.